The clone carrying this TCR beta chain was seen a single time. Its antigen is undetermined. The data were obtained in a study of shared clonotypes between healthy human individuals. General observations from the study: Memory subsets generally showed smaller estimated richness than naive subsets did. Tissues were not sampled, only blood, and their repertoires likely differ.

V lost 5 bases and J lost 4, with 11 bases in between. This CDR3 region has 14 residues. Looked up from germline, CDR1 is SEHNR and CDR2 is FQNEAQ (reference sequence). Selected positively for CCR7 and CD45RO-negative, naive CD8 cells excluded terminally differentiated effector memory CD45RA+ cells. The protocol was immunoSEQ multiplex PCR, while the TCRdb copy is restricted to in-frame clones and leaves out a portion. The sample contains about 750,000 clones, around 93% of which appear only once. This receptor was taken from a man aged 30 to 45 in good health. The chain couples TRBV7-9 to TRBJ1-4, with D unclear. The sample was naive CD8+ T cells sorted from blood. This CDR3 is CASSPRYDNEKLFF. The CDR3 DNA reads as TGTGCCAGCAGCCCCAGATATGATAATGAAAAACTGTTTTTT.